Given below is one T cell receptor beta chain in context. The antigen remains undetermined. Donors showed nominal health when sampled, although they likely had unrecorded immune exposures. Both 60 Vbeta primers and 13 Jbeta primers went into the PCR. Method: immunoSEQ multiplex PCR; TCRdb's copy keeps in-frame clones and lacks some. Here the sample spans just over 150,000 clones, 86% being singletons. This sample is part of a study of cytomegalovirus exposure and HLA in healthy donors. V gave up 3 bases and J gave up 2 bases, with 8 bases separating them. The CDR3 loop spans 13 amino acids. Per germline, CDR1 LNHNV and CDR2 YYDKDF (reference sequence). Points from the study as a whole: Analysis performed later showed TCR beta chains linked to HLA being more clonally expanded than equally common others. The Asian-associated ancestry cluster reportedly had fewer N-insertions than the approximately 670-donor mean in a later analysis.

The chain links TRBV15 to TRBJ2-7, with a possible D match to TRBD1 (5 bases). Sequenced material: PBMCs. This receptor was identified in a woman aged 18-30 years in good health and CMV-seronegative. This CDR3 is CATSSGQAYEQYF. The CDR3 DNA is TGTGCCACCAGCAGTGGACAAGCCTACGAGCAGTACTTC.